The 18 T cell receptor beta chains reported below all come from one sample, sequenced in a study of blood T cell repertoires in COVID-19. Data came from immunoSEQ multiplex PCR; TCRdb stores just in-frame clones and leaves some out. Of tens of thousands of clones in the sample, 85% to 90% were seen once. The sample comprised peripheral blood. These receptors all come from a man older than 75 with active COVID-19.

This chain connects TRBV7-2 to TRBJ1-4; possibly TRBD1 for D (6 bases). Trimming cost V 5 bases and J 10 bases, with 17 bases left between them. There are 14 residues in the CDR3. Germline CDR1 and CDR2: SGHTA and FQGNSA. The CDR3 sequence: CASSAQGPLGKLFF. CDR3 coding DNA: TGTGCCAGCAGCGCACAGGGCCCCCTTGGAAAACTGTTTTTT.

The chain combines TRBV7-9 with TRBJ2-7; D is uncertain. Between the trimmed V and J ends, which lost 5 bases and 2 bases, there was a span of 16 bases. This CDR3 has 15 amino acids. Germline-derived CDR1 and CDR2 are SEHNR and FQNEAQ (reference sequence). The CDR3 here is CASSPTNAPAYEQYF. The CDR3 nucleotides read TGTGCCAGCAGCCCAACTAATGCCCCAGCCTACGAGCAGTACTTC.

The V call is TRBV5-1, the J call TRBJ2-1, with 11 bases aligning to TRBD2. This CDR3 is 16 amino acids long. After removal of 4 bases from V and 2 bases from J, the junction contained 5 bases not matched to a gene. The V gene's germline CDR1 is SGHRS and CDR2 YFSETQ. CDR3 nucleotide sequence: TGCGCCAGCAGCATACTAGCGGGAGTTCCCTACAATGAGCAGTTCTTC. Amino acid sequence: CASSILAGVPYNEQFF.

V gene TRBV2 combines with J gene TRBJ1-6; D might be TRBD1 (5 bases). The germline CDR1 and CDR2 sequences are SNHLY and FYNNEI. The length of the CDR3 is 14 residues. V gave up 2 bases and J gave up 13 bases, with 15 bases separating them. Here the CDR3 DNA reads TGTGCCAGCAGTGAATTGTGGGGGGGTTCGCCCCTCCACTTT. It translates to CASSELWGGSPLHF.

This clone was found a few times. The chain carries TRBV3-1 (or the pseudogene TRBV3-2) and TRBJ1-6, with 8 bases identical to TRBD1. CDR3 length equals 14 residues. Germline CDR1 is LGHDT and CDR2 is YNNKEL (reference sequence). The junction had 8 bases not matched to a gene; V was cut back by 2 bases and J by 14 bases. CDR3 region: CASSQTAGQAALHF. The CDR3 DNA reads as TGTGCCAGCAGCCAAACTGCGGGACAGGCGGCCCTCCACTTT.

The CDR3: CASSLTDSQLSTYGYTF. Here the CDR3 DNA reads TGCGCCAGCAGCCTGACGGACTCACAATTGTCGACCTATGGCTACACCTTC. The chain employs TRBV4-1 and TRBJ1-2; the D is unclear. Trimming pared 4 bases from V and 4 bases from J, leaving 22 bases between. The germline V gene has CDR1 MGHRA and CDR2 YSYEKL. This CDR3 has 17 residues.

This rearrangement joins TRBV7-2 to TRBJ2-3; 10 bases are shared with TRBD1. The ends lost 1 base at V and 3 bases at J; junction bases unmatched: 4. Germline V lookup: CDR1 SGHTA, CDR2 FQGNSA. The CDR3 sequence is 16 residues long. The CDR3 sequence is CASSLGRQGATDTQYF. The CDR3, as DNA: TGTGCCAGCAGCTTAGGTCGACAGGGGGCGACAGATACGCAGTATTTT.

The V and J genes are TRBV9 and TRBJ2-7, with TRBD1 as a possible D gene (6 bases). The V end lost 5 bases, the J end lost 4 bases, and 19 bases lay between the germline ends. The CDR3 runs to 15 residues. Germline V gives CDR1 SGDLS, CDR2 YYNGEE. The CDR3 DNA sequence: TGTGCCAGCAGTGAACAACCGGGACAAGGATACGAGCAGTACTTC. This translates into CASSEQPGQGYEQYF.

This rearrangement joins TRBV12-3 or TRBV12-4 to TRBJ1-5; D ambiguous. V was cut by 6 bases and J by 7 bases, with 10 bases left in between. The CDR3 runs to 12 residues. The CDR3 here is CASSPGRQPQHF. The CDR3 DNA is TGTGCCAGCAGCCCTGGTCGGCAGCCCCAGCATTTT.

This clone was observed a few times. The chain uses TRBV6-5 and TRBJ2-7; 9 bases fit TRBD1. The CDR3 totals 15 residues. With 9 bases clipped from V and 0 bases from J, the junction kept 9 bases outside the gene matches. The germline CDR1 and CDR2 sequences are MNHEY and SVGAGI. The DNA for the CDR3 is TGTGCCAGTGGAGAGACAGGGGGTGCCTCCTACGAGCAGTACTTC. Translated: CASGETGGASYEQYF.

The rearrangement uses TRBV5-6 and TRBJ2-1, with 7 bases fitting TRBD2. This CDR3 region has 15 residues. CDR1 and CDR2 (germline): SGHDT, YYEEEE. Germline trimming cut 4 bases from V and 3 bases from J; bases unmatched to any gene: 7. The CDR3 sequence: CASSRALAGYNEQFF. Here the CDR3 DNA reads TGTGCCAGCAGCCGTGCGTTAGCGGGCTACAATGAGCAGTTCTTC.

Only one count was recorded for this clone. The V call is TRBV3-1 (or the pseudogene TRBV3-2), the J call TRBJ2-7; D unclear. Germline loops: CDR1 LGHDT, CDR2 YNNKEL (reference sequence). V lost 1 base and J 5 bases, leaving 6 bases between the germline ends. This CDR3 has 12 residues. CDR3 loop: CASSQGYNEQYF. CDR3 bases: TGTGCCAGCAGCCAAGGGTACAACGAGCAGTACTTC.

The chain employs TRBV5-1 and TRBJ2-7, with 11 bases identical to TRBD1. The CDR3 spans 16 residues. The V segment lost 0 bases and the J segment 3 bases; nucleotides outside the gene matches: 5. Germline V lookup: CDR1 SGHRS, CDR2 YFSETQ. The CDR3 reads CASSLVPGTGGYEQYF. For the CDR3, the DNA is TGCGCCAGCAGCTTGGTCCCCGGGACAGGGGGCTACGAGCAGTACTTC.

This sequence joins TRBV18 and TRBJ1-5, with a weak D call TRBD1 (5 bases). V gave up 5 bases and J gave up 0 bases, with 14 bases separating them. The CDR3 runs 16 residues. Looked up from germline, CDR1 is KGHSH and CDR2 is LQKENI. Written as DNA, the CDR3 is TGTGCCAGCTCAAGCTTTGCGACAGATAGCAATCAGCCCCAGCATTTT. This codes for CASSSFATDSNQPQHF.

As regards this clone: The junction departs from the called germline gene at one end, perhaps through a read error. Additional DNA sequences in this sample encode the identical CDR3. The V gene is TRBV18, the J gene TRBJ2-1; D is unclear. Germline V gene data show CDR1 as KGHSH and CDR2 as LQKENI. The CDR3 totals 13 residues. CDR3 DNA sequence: TGTGCCAGCTCACCTCCCTCCGACAATGAGCAGTTCTTC. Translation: CASSPPSDNEQFF.

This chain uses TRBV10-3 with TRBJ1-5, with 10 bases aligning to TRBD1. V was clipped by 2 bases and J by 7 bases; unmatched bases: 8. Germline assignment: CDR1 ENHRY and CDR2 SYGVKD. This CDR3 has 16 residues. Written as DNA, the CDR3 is TGTGCCATCAGTGAGGCCGGGACAGGGGAGGGACAGCCCCAGCATTTT. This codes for CAISEAGTGEGQPQHF.

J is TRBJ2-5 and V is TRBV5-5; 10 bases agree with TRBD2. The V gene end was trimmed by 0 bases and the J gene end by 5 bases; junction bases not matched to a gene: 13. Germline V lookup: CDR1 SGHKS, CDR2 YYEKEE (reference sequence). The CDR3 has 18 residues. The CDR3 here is CASSLAAITSGMRETQYF. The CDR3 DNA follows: TGTGCCAGCAGCTTGGCCGCAATAACTAGCGGGATGCGGGAGACCCAGTACTTC.

Written as DNA, the CDR3 is TGTGCCAGCAGCGAAAGGACTAGCGGGAGGAAAGATACGCAGTATTTT. Translation: CASSERTSGRKDTQYF. The V and J genes are TRBV3-1 (or the pseudogene TRBV3-2) and TRBJ2-3, with 14 bases matching TRBD2. V trimming: 5 bases; J trimming: 5 bases; junction bases outside the gene matches: 6. Germline-derived CDR1 and CDR2 are LGHDT and YNNKEL (reference sequence). There are 16 residues in the CDR3.